Below, 14 T cell receptor beta chains from the same sample are listed, as sequenced in a study of control samples from healthy donors and cancer patients. Some clones are missing from TCRdb's copy, which holds only in-frame ones; the method was immunoSEQ multiplex PCR. The repertoire holds about 54,000 clones, almost 96% seen once, with around 1.9% in the top ten. The source material was blood. These receptors came from a woman aged 25 to 39 in good health.

The rearrangement joins TRBV6-4 to TRBJ1-1; TRBD1 is a possible D gene (5 bases). The CDR3 extends over 14 amino acids. Germline CDR1 MRHNA, CDR2 SNTAGT. V lost 0 bases to trimming and J lost 3 bases, with 8 bases between them. The DNA of the CDR3 is TGTGCCAGCAGTGACTCCGGAGGGGACACTGAAGCTTTCTTT. Protein: CASSDSGGDTEAFF.

The chain uses TRBV11-3 and TRBJ2-2; a possible D gene is TRBD2 (6 bases). The CDR3 sequence is 16 residues long. The ends were cut back, 5 bases at V and 2 bases at J, with 15 bases in the middle. Looked up from germline, CDR1 is SGHNT and CDR2 is YENEEA. The CDR3 spells CASSTTGGFNTGELFF. The CDR3 DNA sequence: TGTGCCAGCAGCACCACCGGGGGTTTTAACACCGGGGAGCTGTTTTTT.

The V call is TRBV5-1, the J call TRBJ2-1, with D hard to call. Trimming pared 0 bases from V and 3 bases from J, leaving 10 bases between. The CDR3 is made up of 15 amino acids. Germline V gives CDR1 SGHRS, CDR2 YFSETQ. In DNA form, the CDR3 reads TGCGCCAGCAGCTTGGCTGTGCTTAACTACAATGAGCAGTTCTTC. Translation: CASSLAVLNYNEQFF.

V gene TRBV6-6 combines with J gene TRBJ2-1; D remains ambiguous. V was cut by 2 bases and J by 5 bases, with 10 bases left in between. The CDR3 runs to 14 residues. Germline V CDR1 and CDR2: MNHNY, SVGAGI (reference sequence). DNA of the CDR3: TGTGCCAGCAGTTACAACAACGGAAACAATGAGCAGTTCTTC. This translates into CASSYNNGNNEQFF.

The CDR3 nucleotides are TGTGCCAGCAGCCAAGCGCGAAGCACAGATACGCAGTATTTT. It specifies CASSQARSTDTQYF. This chain connects TRBV14 to TRBJ2-3; D is undetermined. The V and J ends lost 1 base and 0 bases respectively, with 5 bases between them. CDR3 size: 14 residues. Germline CDR1 SGHDN, CDR2 FVKESK.

The rearrangement joins TRBV7-2 to TRBJ2-1, with 8 bases fitting TRBD1. Germline-derived CDR1 and CDR2 are SGHTA and FQGNSA. V was pared by 1 base and J by 7 bases, with 15 bases of the junction left unmatched. The CDR3 extends over 18 amino acids. CDR3 sequence reads: CASSLGSLRTGKWNEQFF. The CDR3 DNA follows: TGTGCCAGCAGCTTAGGGTCGTTGAGGACAGGGAAGTGGAATGAGCAGTTCTTC.

The CDR3: CASSYSSASASSYEQYF. The CDR3 DNA sequence: TGCGCCAGCAGCTATTCGAGCGCCTCGGCAAGCTCCTACGAGCAGTACTTC. The rearrangement uses TRBV5-1 and TRBJ2-7; no reliable D call. The CDR3 sequence is 17 residues long. Trimming took 3 bases from V and 0 from J, leaving 19 bases between them. Germline V gene data show CDR1 as SGHRS and CDR2 as YFSETQ.

V and J are TRBV27 and TRBJ2-3; 8 bases agree with TRBD2. From germline, CDR1 is MNHEY and CDR2 SMNVEV (reference sequence). J lost 0 bases, V lost 3 bases, and 5 bases had no gene match. CDR3 length: 16 amino acids. CDR3 protein: CASSFIAGLSTDTQYF. The DNA of the CDR3 is TGTGCCAGCAGTTTCATAGCGGGGTTGAGCACAGATACGCAGTATTTT.

The V and J genes are TRBV19 and TRBJ2-5; 10 positions agree with TRBD2. The CDR3 sequence is 17 residues long. V lost 4 bases to trimming and J lost 5 bases; unmatched junction nucleotides: 13. Germline V gene lookup returns CDR1 LNHDA and CDR2 SQIVND (reference sequence). CDR3 DNA: TGTGCCAGTAGTAACCGGGACACCTGGACTAGCGGTGAGACCCAGTACTTC. Translated, it gives CASSNRDTWTSGETQYF. Variable domain in full (rest from reference TRBV19 and TRBJ2-5): DGGITQSPKYLFRKEGQNVTLSCEQNLNHDAMYWYRQDPGQGLRLIYYSQIVNDFQKGDIAEGYSVSREKKESFPLTVTSAQKNPTAFYLCASSNRDTWTSGETQYFGPGTRLLVL.

V and J are TRBV9 and TRBJ1-4; D gene uncertain. The CDR3 has 14 residues. CDR1 and CDR2 from the germline V gene are SGDLS and YYNGEE. Between the trimmed V and J ends, which lost 4 bases and 0 bases, there was a span of 7 bases. The CDR3 DNA follows: TGTGCCAGCAGCCCACGACCAACTAATGAAAAACTGTTTTTT. The encoded protein is CASSPRPTNEKLFF.

The chain is built from TRBV15 and TRBJ1-1; D may be TRBD1 (5 bases). This CDR3 region has 15 residues. V lost 3 bases and J lost 4, with 15 bases in between. Looked up from germline, CDR1 is LNHNV and CDR2 is YYDKDF (reference sequence). CDR3 in amino acids: CATSSNRDSGTEAFF. The CDR3 nucleotides are TGTGCCACCAGCAGTAACCGGGACTCAGGCACTGAAGCTTTCTTT.

The rearrangement links TRBV6-5 to TRBJ2-2; maybe TRBD1 (6 bases). CDR1 is MNHEY and CDR2 is SVGAGI in the germline V gene. This CDR3 has 15 residues. Trimming took 5 bases from V and 3 from J, leaving 13 bases between them. This chain's CDR3 is CASSRKQGDTGELFF. CDR3 bases: TGTGCCAGCAGTAGGAAACAGGGTGACACCGGGGAGCTGTTTTTT.

This chain links TRBV27 with TRBJ2-7, with TRBD2 identical over 8 bases. This CDR3 comprises 13 residues. CDR1 is MNHEY, CDR2 SMNVEV, per germline (reference sequence). V was clipped by 5 bases and J by 2 bases; unmatched bases: 2. CDR3 sequence: CASSPTSAYEQYF. The CDR3 DNA follows: TGTGCCAGCAGTCCGACTAGCGCCTACGAGCAGTACTTC.

The V call is TRBV6-5, the J call TRBJ2-3, with D unclear. CDR1 is MNHEY and CDR2 is SVGAGI in the germline V gene. The ends were cut back, 5 bases at V and 1 base at J, with 10 bases in the middle. This CDR3 spans 14 amino acids. DNA of the CDR3: TGTGCCAGCAGTATTTCCGGAGGCACAGATACGCAGTATTTT. Its translation: CASSISGGTDTQYF.